This T cell receptor (beta chain) comes out of a study of CD8+ T cells in alopecia areata. Across the study: Treated patients were given 5 to 10 mg oral tofacitinib twice daily. Study-wide results and limits: Normal scalp had lower clonality than lesional scalp, with alopecia totalis/universalis lesions showing this most strongly.

Extraction and reverse transcription of RNA yielded cDNA as the sequencing template. Clones were read by immunoSEQ multiplex PCR, and TCRdb kept only the in-frame ones, dropping some. This table has approximately 140,000 clones, 75% to 90% appearing once. CD4+ and CD8+ T cells were sorted from PBMCs stained for CD3, CD4 and CD8. The germline CDR1 and CDR2 sequences are SGDLS and YYNGEE. The CDR3 is 13 amino acids. The V end was cut by 4 bases, the J end by 4 bases, with 11 bases between. A word on this clone: Its antigen remains unidentified.

This clonotype was sampled from a human donor with alopecia areata. Material: CD8+ T cells sorted from blood, obtained at week 0. The J gene is TRBJ1-2, the V gene TRBV9; D is perhaps TRBD1 (5 bases). CDR3 in DNA: TGTGCCAGCAGCCCCCGCGACAGCTATGGCTACACCTTC. Translation: CASSPRDSYGYTF. Together with reference TRBV9 and TRBJ1-2, the CDR3 gives the full variable domain: DSGVTQTPKHLITATGQRVTLRCSPRSGDLSVYWYQQSLDQGLQFLIQYYNGEERAKGNILERFSAQQFPDLHSELNLSSLELGDSALYFCASSPRDSYGYTFGSGTRLTVV.